These 23 T cell receptor beta chains were all obtained from the same sample, sequenced in a study of T cells expressing NK-cell markers. Reprocessing the 5' RACE reads, TCRdb reports a single entry for every CDR3 protein and omits DNA. The sample includes approximately 440,000 distinct CDR3 sequences. The sample was blood T cells: a sorted CD56 or NKG2C T cell subset, CD4+ or CD8+ T cells, or bulk PBMC T cells (not recorded which). These TCRs come from a woman aged 50 to 65 in good health.

The chain joins TRBV5-1 to TRBJ1-3; TCRdb calls TRBD1, which cannot be checked without DNA. Germline CDR1 reads SGHRS; CDR2 reads YFSETQ. The CDR3 is made up of 18 amino acids. CDR3 protein: CASSLEFGAGTSGNTIYF.

The chain employs TRBV19 and TRBJ1-2; TCRdb calls TRBD1, which cannot be checked without DNA. Germline CDR1 reads LNHDA; CDR2 reads SQIVND (reference sequence). The CDR3 has 13 amino acids. This CDR3 reads CASTPQGDYGYTF. Filled out from reference TRBV19 and TRBJ1-2, the complete variable domain reads DGGITQSPKYLFRKEGQNVTLSCEQNLNHDAMYWYRQDPGQGLRLIYYSQIVNDFQKGDIAEGYSVSREKKESFPLTVTSAQKNPTAFYLCASTPQGDYGYTFGSGTRLTVV.

The genes are TRBV5-1 and TRBJ2-5. CDR3 length: 13 amino acids. Looked up from germline, CDR1 is SGHRS and CDR2 is YFSETQ. The CDR3 spells CASSRGSLETQYF.

The chain is built from TRBV7-2 and TRBJ2-2; TCRdb lists TRBD1, though no DNA is available to test this call. The CDR3 runs to 15 residues. Germline values: CDR1 SGHTA, CDR2 FQGNSA. The CDR3 reads CASSLLRGKAGELFF.

V is TRBV7-3 and J is TRBJ1-6. The CDR3 length is 14 residues. The germline gives CDR1 SGHTA, CDR2 FQGTGA. The CDR3 sequence: CASSPGLTGSPLHF.

The chain links TRBV20-1 to TRBJ2-5; TCRdb outputs TRBD2, but without DNA this stays unchecked. Germline V gene lookup returns CDR1 DFQATT and CDR2 SNEGSKA (reference sequence). The CDR3 length is 14 residues. CDR3: CSASSGLVGETQYF.

The chain has TRBV24-1 and TRBJ2-1; checking the TCRdb D call of TRBD2 is not possible without DNA. The germline CDR1 and CDR2 sequences are KGHDR and SFDVKD. The CDR3 runs 14 residues. The CDR3 sequence: CATMTSGSYNEQFF.

The chain combines TRBV12-5 with TRBJ2-6; TCRdb selects TRBD1, and the lack of DNA leaves this call unchecked. The CDR3 spans 17 residues. Per the germline V gene, CDR1 is LGHNT and CDR2 is FRNRAP. CDR3 sequence: CASGPGQGSPGANVLTF. The whole variable domain, filled in from reference TRBV12-5 and TRBJ2-6, reads DARVTQTPRHKVTEMGQEVTMRCQPILGHNTVFWYRQTMMQGLELLAYFRNRAPLDDSGMPKDRFSAEMPDATLATLKIQPSEPRDSAVYFCASGPGQGSPGANVLTFGAGSRLTVL.

The chain has TRBV25-1 and TRBJ2-2; TCRdb's D call of TRBD1 is untestable without DNA. The CDR3 length is 16 residues. Germline V CDR1 and CDR2: MGHDK, SYGVNS. The CDR3 sequence: CASSESGTAKTGELFF.

V and J are TRBV25-1 and TRBJ2-3; TCRdb calls TRBD1, which cannot be checked without DNA. The CDR3 contains 17 residues. CDR1 is MGHDK, CDR2 SYGVNS, per germline. CDR3 amino acids: CASSEGGWGVLSDTQYF. The variable domain in full, completed from reference TRBV25-1 and TRBJ2-3, reads EADIYQTPRYLVIGTGKKITLECSQTMGHDKMYWYQQDPGMELHLIHYSYGVNSTEKGDLSSESTVSRIRTEHFPLTLESARPSHTSQYLCASSEGGWGVLSDTQYFGPGTRLTVL.

This sequence joins TRBV29-1 and TRBJ2-1; TCRdb lists TRBD1, though no DNA is available to test this call. The CDR3 consists of 15 residues. The germline V gene encodes CDR1 SQVTM and CDR2 ANQGSEA. This CDR3 reads CSVDVAGDPGIEQFF.

This CDR3 is CASSASGGLNTDTQYF. The rearrangement links TRBV5-1 to TRBJ2-3; TCRdb names TRBD1, which stays unverified in the absence of DNA. The CDR3 covers 16 residues. CDR1 SGHRS and CDR2 YFSETQ come from the germline V gene.

The rearrangement links TRBV6-5 to TRBJ2-3. Germline assignment: CDR1 MNHEY and CDR2 SVGAGI. This CDR3 is built from 13 residues. The CDR3 protein is CASRFLAGDTQYF.

The chain joins TRBV12-3 or TRBV12-4 to TRBJ2-2; TCRdb selects TRBD2, and the lack of DNA leaves this call unchecked. The CDR3 has 14 amino acids. The CDR3 reads CASSVGGDTGELFF.

The chain has TRBV15 and TRBJ2-1. Germline CDR1 and CDR2: LNHNV and YYDKDF (reference sequence). The CDR3 is made up of 14 amino acids. The chain's CDR3 is CATQTDPSYNEQFF.

The genes are TRBV7-3 and TRBJ2-5; TCRdb's D gene call, TRBD2, goes unchecked for lack of DNA. This CDR3 has 17 residues. Germline CDR1 and CDR2: SGHTA and FQGTGA. CDR3 region: CASSLSPRTSGEETQYF.

The chain couples TRBV20-1 to TRBJ2-5; TCRdb gives TRBD2 as the D gene, but with no DNA this cannot be confirmed. Germline-derived CDR1 and CDR2 are DFQATT and SNEGSKA (reference sequence). The CDR3 is 14 amino acids. The CDR3 sequence: CSAPLAGGWETQYF.

V and J are TRBV28 and TRBJ2-7; TCRdb designates TRBD1, a call that cannot be tested without DNA. Germline CDR1 and CDR2: MDHEN and SYDVKM. This CDR3 contains 14 residues. This chain's CDR3 is CASSLGARLYEQYF. The full variable domain, in which reference TRBV28 and TRBJ2-7 provide the parts outside the CDR3, is DVKVTQSSRYLVKRTGEKVFLECVQDMDHENMFWYRQDPGLGLRLIYFSYDVKMKEKGDIPEGYSVSREKKERFSLILESASTNQTSMYLCASSLGARLYEQYFGPGTRLTVT.

This rearrangement joins TRBV15 to TRBJ2-1. In germline, CDR1 is LNHNV, CDR2 YYDKDF (reference sequence). This CDR3 is built from 16 residues. Here the CDR3 reads CATSRMATSSYNEQFF.

V gene TRBV2 combines with J gene TRBJ1-1; TCRdb's D gene call, TRBD1, goes unchecked for lack of DNA. From germline, CDR1 is SNHLY and CDR2 FYNNEI. This CDR3 has 14 amino acids. CDR3 sequence reads: CASSEVGPNTEAFF.

The chain is built from TRBV28 and TRBJ2-2; TCRdb designates TRBD2, a call that cannot be tested without DNA. CDR1 and CDR2 from the germline V gene are MDHEN and SYDVKM. The CDR3 runs 13 residues. The CDR3 sequence: CAAHGTRSGELFF.

The chain carries TRBV7-8 and TRBJ1-6. Per the germline V gene, CDR1 is SGHVS and CDR2 is FQNEAQ. The CDR3 consists of 15 residues. CDR3: CASSLASSYNSPLHF.

The chain employs TRBV5-1 and TRBJ2-7; with no DNA, the TCRdb D assignment of TRBD2 cannot be verified. The CDR3 spans 15 residues. Germline V gene data show CDR1 as SGHRS and CDR2 as YFSETQ. Here the CDR3 reads CASSLVVGTSGEQYF.